The clone carrying this T cell receptor (beta chain) was picked up many times. The antigen remains undetermined. These data belong to a study of neurological immune-mediated disorders. MiXCR, applied by TCRdb to the 5' RACE reads, yields one record per CDR3 protein. Here the sample spans 50,000 to 75,000 distinct CDR3 sequences, 4.1% being singletons. Points from the study as a whole: Phylogenetic grouping assigned the repertoires of 18 of 34 multiple sclerosis patients to a single related-CDR3 cluster, which may represent a signature.

Germline V gene data show CDR1 as SGHTA and CDR2 as FQGNSA. V lost 3 bases, J lost 7 bases, and 4 bases stayed unmatched. The CDR3 contains 14 residues. The specimen was PBMCs. The V call is TRBV7-2, the J call TRBJ2-7, with TRBD2 identical over 12 bases. This TCR derives from a man aged 45 to 65 with multiple sclerosis. The CDR3 sequence: CASSFTSGGREQYF. The CDR3 coding sequence is TGTGCCAGCAGCTTTACTAGCGGGGGGAGGGAGCAGTACTTC.